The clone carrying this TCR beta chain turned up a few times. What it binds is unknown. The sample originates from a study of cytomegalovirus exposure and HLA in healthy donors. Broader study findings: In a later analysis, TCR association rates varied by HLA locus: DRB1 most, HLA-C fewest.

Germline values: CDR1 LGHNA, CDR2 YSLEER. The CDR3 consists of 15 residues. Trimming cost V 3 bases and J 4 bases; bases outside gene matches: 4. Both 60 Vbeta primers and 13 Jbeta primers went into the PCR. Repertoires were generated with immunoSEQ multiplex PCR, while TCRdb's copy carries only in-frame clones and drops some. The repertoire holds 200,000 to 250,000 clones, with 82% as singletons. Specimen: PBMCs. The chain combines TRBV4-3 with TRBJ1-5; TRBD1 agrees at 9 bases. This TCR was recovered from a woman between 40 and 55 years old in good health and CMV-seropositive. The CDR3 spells CASSHETGGNQPQHF. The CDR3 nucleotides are TGCGCCAGCAGCCATGAGACAGGGGGTAATCAGCCCCAGCATTTT.